This T cell receptor beta chain was obtained from a study of T cells after somatic rescue of genetic block (dated by TCRdb to between 2020 and 2021). The study in broad terms: The study assessed how robust, over the long term, a T-cell system was when the system had developed through somatic rescue of a genetic block in T-cell development.

As regards this clone: It has no known antigen specificity. Base qualities are missing; no much larger clone stands one base away.

There are 14 amino acids in the CDR3, from cysteine to phenylalanine inclusive. Only the CDR3 DNA is retained, 42 bases long and in frame from the first base. Trimming removed 3 bases from V and 7 bases from J; the gene matches leave 4 bases unexplained. CDR1 and CDR2 are read off the germline V gene as SGHNT and YENEEA. The library was obtained by the immunoSEQ multiplex PCR assay. The table was pulled from immuneACCESS by TCRdb, which kept in-frame rearrangements only. Such tables lose some clones; where checked, under half of the loss comes from unresolved V genes, and the rest has no known cause. Here the sample has about 12,000 clones; roughly 70% occur a single time. The ten largest account for about 22% of the sample.

The sequenced sample was peripheral blood mononuclear cells (PBMCs). The sequence was collected from a boy between 5 and 17 years old. In this chain, TRBV11-3 is recombined with TRBJ2-2; 8 middle bases align to TRBD1. The DNA sequence follows: TGTGCCAGCAGCTTTGGACAGGGTAGCGGGGAGCTGTTTTTT. Its translation reads: CASSFGQGSGELFF.